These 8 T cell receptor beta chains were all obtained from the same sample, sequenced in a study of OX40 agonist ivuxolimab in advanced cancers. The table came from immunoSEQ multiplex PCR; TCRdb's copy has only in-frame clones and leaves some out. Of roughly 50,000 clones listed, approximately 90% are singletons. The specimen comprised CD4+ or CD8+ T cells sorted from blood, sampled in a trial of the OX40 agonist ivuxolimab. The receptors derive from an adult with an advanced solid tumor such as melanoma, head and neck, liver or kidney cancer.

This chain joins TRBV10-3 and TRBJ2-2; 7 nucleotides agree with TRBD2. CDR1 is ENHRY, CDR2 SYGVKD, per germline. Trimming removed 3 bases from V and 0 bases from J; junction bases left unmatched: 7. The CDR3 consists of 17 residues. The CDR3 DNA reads TGTGCCATCAGTGAAAGGCAGGGACTATCGAACACCGGGGAGCTGTTTTTT. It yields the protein CAISERQGLSNTGELFF.

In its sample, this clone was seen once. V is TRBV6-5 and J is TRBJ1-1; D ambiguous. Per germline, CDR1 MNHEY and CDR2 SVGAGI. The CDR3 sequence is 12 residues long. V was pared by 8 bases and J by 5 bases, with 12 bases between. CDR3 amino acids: CASADLGTEAFF. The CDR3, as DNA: TGTGCCAGCGCGGATTTGGGGACTGAAGCTTTCTTT.

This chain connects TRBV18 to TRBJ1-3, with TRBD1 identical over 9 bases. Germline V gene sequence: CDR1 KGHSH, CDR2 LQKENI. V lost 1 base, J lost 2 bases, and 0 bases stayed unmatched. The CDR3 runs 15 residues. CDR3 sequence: CASSPRTGAGNTIYF. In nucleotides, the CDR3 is TGTGCCAGCTCACCACGGACAGGGGCTGGAAACACCATATATTTT.

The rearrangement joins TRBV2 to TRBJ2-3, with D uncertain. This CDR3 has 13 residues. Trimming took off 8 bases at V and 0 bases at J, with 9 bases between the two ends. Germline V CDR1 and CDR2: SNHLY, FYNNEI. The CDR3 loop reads CASGESSTDTQYF. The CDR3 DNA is TGTGCCAGCGGAGAATCTAGCACAGATACGCAGTATTTT.

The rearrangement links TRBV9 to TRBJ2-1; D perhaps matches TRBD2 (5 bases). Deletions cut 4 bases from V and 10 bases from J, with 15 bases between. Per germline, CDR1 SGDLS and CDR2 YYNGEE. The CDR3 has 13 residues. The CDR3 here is CASSPIGDTEQFF. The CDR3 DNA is TGTGCCAGCAGCCCAATCGGGGATACGGAGCAGTTCTTC.

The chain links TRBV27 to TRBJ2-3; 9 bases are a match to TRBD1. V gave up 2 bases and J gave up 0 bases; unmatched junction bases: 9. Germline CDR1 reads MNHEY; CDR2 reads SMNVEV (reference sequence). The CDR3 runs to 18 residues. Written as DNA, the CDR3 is TGTGCCAGCAGTTTAGAAGCCTACAGGGGGCTCAGCACAGATACGCAGTATTTT. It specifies CASSLEAYRGLSTDTQYF.

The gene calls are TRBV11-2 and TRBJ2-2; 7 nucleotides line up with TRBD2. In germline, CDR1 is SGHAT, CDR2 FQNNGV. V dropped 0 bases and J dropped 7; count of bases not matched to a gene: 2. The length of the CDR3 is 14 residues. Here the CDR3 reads CASSLDGGNGELFF. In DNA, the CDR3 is TGTGCCAGCAGCTTAGACGGGGGGAACGGGGAGCTGTTTTTT.

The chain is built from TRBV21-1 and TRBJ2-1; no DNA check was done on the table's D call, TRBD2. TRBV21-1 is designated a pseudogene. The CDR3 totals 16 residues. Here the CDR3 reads CASRPYALAGGYEQFF. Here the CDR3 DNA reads TGTGCCAGCAGACCTTATGCACTAGCGGGAGGGTATGAGCAGTTCTTC.